The clone carrying this TCR beta chain was observed at least ten times. Its specificity is not known. The authors isolated PBMCs from around 10 ml of fresh peripheral blood. The data belong to a study of Graves' ophthalmopathy and Graves' hyperthyroidism. Amplified TCR beta CDR3 regions were obtained using RNA transcripts as template. HTBI-primed RT-PCR formed the first round, and a multiplex PCR formed the second. Each CDR3 protein is one row after TCRdb ran MiXCR on the multiplex PCR reads. This table holds about 480,000 distinct CDR3 sequences, about an eighth found once. This CDR3 comprises 15 residues. The V end lost 6 bases, the J end lost 2 bases, and 16 bases lay between the germline ends. Per germline, CDR1 MDHEN and CDR2 SYDVKM. Study findings and constraints: Stable hyperthyroidism and ophthalmopathy were told apart by a 13-signature model, which achieved about 90% sensitivity and nearly 84% specificity. Blood also contained most of the expanded thyroid clonotypes above 0.001 frequency.

The TCR originated in a woman between 25 and 40 years old with Graves' ophthalmopathy. The chain recombines TRBV28 with TRBJ1-1, with D possibly TRBD1 on 6 matching bases. Material: blood. The CDR3 protein is CASRYTGHINTEAFF. The DNA of the CDR3 is TGTGCCAGCAGGTACACGGGACATATTAACACTGAAGCTTTCTTT. Complete variable domain (other parts from reference TRBV28 and TRBJ1-1): DVKVTQSSRYLVKRTGEKVFLECVQDMDHENMFWYRQDPGLGLRLIYFSYDVKMKEKGDIPEGYSVSREKKERFSLILESASTNQTSMYLCASRYTGHINTEAFFGQGTRLTVV.